The 22 T cell receptor delta chains in this list originate from one sample, sequenced in a study of gamma-delta chains in newborns, infants, children. TCRdb re-called clones from the reads using CATT. The table shows some 4,200 delta-chain clones, with roughly 2.1% occurring only once. The sample consisted of blood. These TCRs come from a child who was a newborn, infant or young child, either healthy, febrile or measles-vaccinated (not recorded which).

This clone has just a few counts. The amino acid sequence in TCRdb belongs to a much larger clone and departs from this DNA's translation at residue 4, likely a sequencing read error; the sequence shown is translated from the DNA. The chain combines TRDV2 with TRDJ3; perhaps TRDD3 as D (5 bases). The CDR3 runs 17 residues. V dropped 4 bases and J dropped 0 bases, with 12 bases sitting between them. Germline V CDR1 and CDR2: GEAIGNYY, EKD. The CDR3 DNA is TGTGCCTGTGAATGGGGACCCCGCTCCTGGGACACCCGACAGATGTTTTTC. Amino acids: CACEWGPRSWDTRQMFF.

This clone was found many times. This likely reflects a read error, since a far larger clone is one base away. The chain couples TRDV2 to TRDJ2, with 8 bases that match TRDD3. Germline V CDR1 and CDR2: GEAIGNYY, EKD. The CDR3 covers 18 residues. The CDR3 DNA reads as TGTGCCTGTGACGCCCTTACTGGGGGTCCTCACCTGACAGCACAACCCTTCTTT. Amino acids: CACDALTGGPHLTAQPFF.

V gene TRDV2 combines with J gene TRDJ3, with 9 bases identical to TRDD3. The CDR3 is 19 residues long. Germline lookup yields CDR1 GEAIGNYY and CDR2 EKD. The V gene end was trimmed by 0 bases and the J gene end by 4 bases; junction bases not matched to a gene: 9. CDR3 bases: TGTGCCTGTGACACCCTTACTGGGGATACGCGGTGGGACACCCGACAGATGTTTTTC. It specifies CACDTLTGDTRWDTRQMFF.

This clone has more than one count but fewer than ten. A far larger clone differs by one base, so this is likely a read error. Other nucleotide sequences in the sample specify the same CDR3. This rearrangement joins TRDV2 to TRDJ3, with 11 bases matching TRDD3. Looked up from germline, CDR1 is GEAIGNYY and CDR2 is EKD. This CDR3 is 19 amino acids long. The CDR3 bases are TGTGCTTGTGACACCGGATGGGGGATACGCTCCTGGGACACCCGACAGATGTTTTTC. Translated, it gives CACDTGWGIRSWDTRQMFF.

J is TRDJ1 and V is TRDV2; possible D gene TRDD3, 5 bases. V was cut by 0 bases and J by 0 bases, with 13 bases left in between. This CDR3 region has 16 residues. CDR1 is GEAIGNYY and CDR2 is EKD in the germline V gene. This CDR3 is CACDTGGQSYTDKLIF. The CDR3 DNA reads as TGTGCCTGTGACACCGGGGGCCAATCGTACACCGATAAACTCATCTTT.

This clone was seen a few times. A read error likely explains why the TCRdb protein, taken from a much larger clone, differs from this DNA's translation at residues 11 and 13; the protein shown is translated from the DNA. The chain has TRDV2 and TRDJ3, with 9 bases lining up with TRDD3. This CDR3 has 19 residues. The germline V gene has CDR1 GEAIGNYY and CDR2 EKD. CDR3 loop: CACDTLNWGSPWETRQMFF. The CDR3 nucleotides read TGTGCCTGTGACACGTTGAACTGGGGGAGCCCCTGGGAAACCCGACAGATGTTTTTC.

With respect to this clone: TCRdb's protein, taken from a much larger clone, differs from this DNA's translation at residue 6, likely owing to a read error; the protein displayed comes from the DNA. The DNA for the CDR3 is TGTGCCTGTGACACCCGGGGATCCAGCTCCTGGGACACCCGACAGATGTTTTTC. Protein product: CACDTRGSSSWDTRQMFF. The chain links TRDV2 to TRDJ3; TRDD3 might be the D (6 bases). The CDR3 is 18 amino acids. V lost 0 bases and J 0 bases, leaving 11 bases between the germline ends. From germline, CDR1 is GEAIGNYY and CDR2 EKD.

As concerns this clone: TCRdb pairs this DNA with a much larger clone's protein that differs at residue 13, likely a read error; the protein shown was translated from the DNA. V and J are TRDV1 and TRDJ3; the match to TRDD3 covers 12 bases. The CDR3 consists of 18 residues. Germline V CDR1 and CDR2: TSWWSYY, QGS. The DNA of the CDR3 is TGTGCTCTTGGGGAGTACTGGGGGATACCCTGGGACGCCCGACAGATGTTTTTC. Its protein product is CALGEYWGIPWDARQMFF.

This clone was detected a few times. TCRdb's protein, taken from a much larger clone, differs from this DNA's translation at residue 13, likely owing to a read error; the protein displayed comes from the DNA. The sample holds other DNA sequences that translate to the same CDR3. The chain employs TRDV2 and TRDJ2, with 11 bases lining up with TRDD3. Germline V gene sequence: CDR1 GEAIGNYY, CDR2 EKD. The CDR3 sequence is 16 residues long. The DNA for the CDR3 is TGTGCCTGTGACACTCTGGGGGATACTTTGACAGCACGACTCTTCTTT. This codes for CACDTLGDTLTARLFF.

This clone was counted between two and nine times. The protein given by TCRdb reflects a much larger clone and differs at residue 14 from this DNA's translation, likely from a read error; the protein shown is the DNA's translation. The chain recombines TRDV2 with TRDJ3, with TRDD3 matching over 13 bases. This CDR3 spans 21 amino acids. The germline CDR1 and CDR2 sequences are GEAIGNYY and EKD. CDR3 loop: CACDTLLGDTRFSRDTRQMFF. The DNA of the CDR3 is TGTGCCTGTGACACCCTACTGGGGGATACGCGGTTCTCCCGGGACACCCGACAGATGTTTTTC.

As regards this clone: The TCRdb protein, from a much larger clone, departs from this DNA's translation at residue 9, likely by read error; the protein shown derives from the DNA. The chain uses TRDV2 and TRDJ1, with 11 bases that match TRDD3. The V and J ends lost 3 bases and 0 bases, in that order; junction bases with no gene match: 5. The germline V gene encodes CDR1 GEAIGNYY and CDR2 EKD. The CDR3 is 16 residues long. The CDR3 sequence: CACDPGGYFYTDKLIF. The CDR3 coding sequence is TGTGCCTGTGACCCTGGGGGATACTTTTACACCGATAAACTCATCTTT.

In regard to this clone: Since a far larger clone is one base different, this is likely a read error. Other DNA variants within this sample encode the same CDR3. The V gene is TRAV29/DV5, the J gene TRDJ3; 9 bases line up with TRDD3. CDR3 size: 23 residues. Germline V gene data show CDR1 as NSMFDY and CDR2 as ISSIKDK. CDR3 nucleotides: TGCGCAGCAAGTTTACCGGGTCCCCTTAAGACTGGGGGAAACTCCTGGGACACCCGACAGATGTTTTTC. Protein sequence: CAASLPGPLKTGGNSWDTRQMFF.

Turning to this clone: This DNA translates differently at residue 3 from the TCRdb protein, which is that of a much larger clone; a read error is likely, and the protein shown is the DNA's own translation. The gene calls are TRDV1 and TRDJ1, with 11 bases matching TRDD3. J gave up 2 bases and V 10 bases, and 18 bases lay outside the gene matches. Germline CDR1 TSWWSYY, CDR2 QGS. This CDR3 has 18 residues. CDR3 protein: CARFPSYWGISWTDKLIF. CDR3 in DNA: TGTGCTCGTTTTCCTTCCTACTGGGGGATAAGCTGGACCGATAAACTCATCTTT.

Only a few counts were recorded for this clone. A single base is all that separates this from a far larger clone, so a read error is likely. Other DNA sequences in the sample encode the same CDR3. The rearrangement uses TRDV1 and TRDJ1; the match to TRDD3 covers 8 bases. CDR1 and CDR2 from the germline V gene are TSWWSYY and QGS. The CDR3 is 15 amino acids. The CDR3 DNA sequence: TGTGCCCTTGGGGAACGGGGGATAATGGCCCGTGGGCTCATCTTT. As protein: CALGERGIMARGLIF.

As for this clone: TCRdb's listed protein matches a much larger clone and diverges from this DNA's translation at residue 5, likely through a read error; the protein shown comes from the DNA. The chain has TRDV1 and TRDJ1, with D tentatively TRDD2 (5 bases). Germline-derived CDR1 and CDR2 are TSWWSYY and QGS. V lost 9 bases, J lost 0 bases, and 17 bases lay in between. CDR3 length: 15 amino acids. CDR3 protein: CALITYLSYTDKLIF. The DNA of the CDR3 is TGTGCTCTGATTACCTACCTCTCTTACACCGATAAACTCATCTTT.

Of note for this clone: A far larger clone is off by one base, so a read error is likely. This same CDR3 is encoded by further DNA sequences in the sample. The rearrangement links TRDV1 to TRDJ1; possibly TRDD3 for D (5 bases). Germline V gene lookup returns CDR1 TSWWSYY and CDR2 QGS. The CDR3 is 18 amino acids. CDR3 loop: CALGELGTHAGLTDKLIF. The DNA for the CDR3 is TGTGCCCTTGGGGAACTCGGCACCCACGCCGGACTCACCGATAAACTCATCTTT.

The CDR3 coding sequence is TGTGCCTGTGACACCGTGGGGGTTCGGACCGATAAACTCATCTTT. It yields the protein CACDTVGVRTDKLIF. This chain joins TRDV2 and TRDJ1; weak D call: TRDD3 (6 bases). Trimming stripped 0 bases from V and 2 bases from J, with 12 bases between. In germline, CDR1 is GEAIGNYY, CDR2 EKD. The CDR3 length is 15 residues.

On this clone itself: TCRdb's protein for this DNA is that of a much larger clone and differs from the translation at residue 17, likely a read error; the protein shown is the DNA translation. This chain uses TRDV2 with TRDJ3; 7 bases fit TRDD3. Per germline, CDR1 GEAIGNYY and CDR2 EKD. CDR3 length: 19 amino acids. CDR3 region: CACDTLGEAGSWDTRQVFF. The DNA for the CDR3 is TGTGCCTGTGACACCTTGGGGGAAGCGGGCTCCTGGGACACCCGACAGGTGTTTTTC.

A remark on this clone: A read error likely explains why the TCRdb protein, taken from a much larger clone, differs from this DNA's translation at residue 11; the protein shown is translated from the DNA. V and J are TRDV2 and TRDJ1; D is undetermined. Per germline, CDR1 GEAIGNYY and CDR2 EKD. The length of the CDR3 is 13 residues. CDR3 bases: TGTGCCTGTGGAGATTCCCACACCGATAAACCCATCTTT. As protein: CACGDSHTDKPIF.

This clone was seen only a few times. This likely stems from a read error, as it lies one base from a far larger clone. The same CDR3 arises from other DNA sequences in this sample as well. The DNA of the CDR3 is TGTGCCTGTGACCCACTACTGGGGGATACGCCGAGCTCCTGGGACACCCGACAGATGTTTTTC. Its translation is CACDPLLGDTPSSWDTRQMFF. The chain carries TRDV2 and TRDJ3, with 13 bases aligning to TRDD3. This CDR3 contains 21 residues. Germline CDR1 and CDR2: GEAIGNYY and EKD. With 3 bases clipped from V and 0 bases from J, the junction kept 10 bases outside the gene matches.

On this clone itself: The amino acid sequence in TCRdb belongs to a much larger clone and departs from this DNA's translation at residue 8, likely a sequencing read error; the sequence shown is translated from the DNA. The chain employs TRDV2 and TRDJ2, with 8 positions matching TRDD3. The CDR3 has 16 amino acids. V lost 1 base, J lost 0 bases, and 3 bases stayed unmatched. Germline lookup yields CDR1 GEAIGNYY and CDR2 EKD. In nucleotides, the CDR3 is TGTGCCTGTGACACTCTGGGGGAAACTTTGACAGCACAACTCTTCTTT. Its protein is CACDTLGETLTAQLFF.

This clone was seen only a few times. The TCRdb protein, from a much larger clone, departs from this DNA's translation at residue 5, likely by read error; the protein shown derives from the DNA. The chain links TRDV3 to TRDJ1; 10 nucleotides agree with TRDD3. CDR1 is TVYSNPD and CDR2 is GDNSRS in the germline V gene (reference sequence). This CDR3 is 15 amino acids long. With 3 bases clipped from V and 3 bases from J, the junction kept 10 bases outside the gene matches. The CDR3 nucleotides read TGTGCCTTGTCCTGCATCGGGGGATACGCCGATAAACTCATCTTT. Translation gives CALSCIGGYADKLIF.